The 13 T cell receptor beta chains below all came from one sample that was sequenced in a study of blood T cell repertoires in COVID-19. Clones were sequenced by immunoSEQ multiplex PCR, and TCRdb holds only the in-frame ones, with some missing. The profile shows approximately 200,000 clones, approximately 90% of them singletons. The sequencing sample was made of PBMCs or T cells enriched from blood (not recorded which). The origin of the receptors is a young man who had recovered from COVID-19.

The genes are TRBV7-9 and TRBJ2-1; D gene unclear. Trimming cost V 1 base and J 6 bases, with 13 bases left between them. Germline V CDR1 and CDR2: SEHNR, FQNEAQ (reference sequence). The CDR3 contains 15 residues. The CDR3 coding sequence is TGTGCCAGCAGCTTAGGATCTAGTGAGTTCAATGAGCAGTTCTTC. It specifies CASSLGSSEFNEQFF.

This chain uses TRBV5-4 with TRBJ2-5, with 8 bases that match TRBD2. This CDR3 comprises 15 residues. The V gene's germline CDR1 is SGHNT and CDR2 YYREEE (reference sequence). The V and J ends lost 1 base and 5 bases, in that order; junction bases with no gene match: 7. The DNA for the CDR3 is TGTGCCAGCAGCTTGTTTCCGCGGGGGGAGGAGACCCAGTACTTC. Amino acid sequence: CASSLFPRGEETQYF.

V and J are TRBV19 and TRBJ2-7, with 7 bases lining up with TRBD1. V trimming: 6 bases; J trimming: 3 bases; junction bases outside the gene matches: 2. CDR3 size: 12 residues. Germline CDR1 and CDR2: LNHDA and SQIVND (reference sequence). This chain's CDR3 is CASRQGIYEQYF. In nucleotides, the CDR3 is TGTGCCAGTAGACAGGGGATCTACGAGCAGTACTTC. The full variable domain, completed using reference TRBV19 and TRBJ2-7, is DGGITQSPKYLFRKEGQNVTLSCEQNLNHDAMYWYRQDPGQGLRLIYYSQIVNDFQKGDIAEGYSVSREKKESFPLTVTSAQKNPTAFYLCASRQGIYEQYFGPGTRLTVT.

The CDR3 region has the DNA TGTGCCAGCAGTTACGACAGGGGAGGAGCCCCCCAGCATTTT. Translated, it gives CASSYDRGGAPQHF. V gene TRBV6-5 combines with J gene TRBJ1-5; 8 positions agree with TRBD1. Germline CDR1 reads MNHEY; CDR2 reads SVGAGI. Unmatched junction bases numbered 7, after V lost 2 bases and J lost 10 bases. The CDR3 loop spans 14 amino acids.

The J gene is TRBJ1-2, the V gene TRBV7-9; TRBD1 aligns across 7 bases. Per germline, CDR1 SEHNR and CDR2 FQNEAQ (reference sequence). The CDR3 is 15 residues long. The J segment lost 3 bases and the V segment lost 4 bases, leaving 8 bases of the junction unmatched. CDR3 nucleotide sequence: TGTGCCAGCAGCTCGACAGGGCAAGAGGACTATGGCTACACCTTC. Its protein is CASSSTGQEDYGYTF.

The rearrangement joins TRBV5-1 to TRBJ2-5; the D gene is possibly TRBD2 (6 bases). Per the germline V gene, CDR1 is SGHRS and CDR2 is YFSETQ. Trimming took off 1 base at V and 3 bases at J, with 16 bases between the two ends. This CDR3 is 16 amino acids long. CDR3 in amino acids: CASSLLGMGGEETQYF. CDR3 DNA: TGCGCCAGCAGCTTGTTGGGGATGGGAGGTGAAGAGACCCAGTACTTC.

This clone appeared a few times. V is TRBV6-5 and J is TRBJ1-1; D gene uncertain. The V gene's germline CDR1 is MNHEY and CDR2 SVGAGI. V was cut by 5 bases and J by 1 base, with 8 bases left in between. The length of the CDR3 is 13 residues. The CDR3, as DNA: TGTGCCAGCAGTCAACATGAGAACACTGAAGCTTTCTTT. Amino acid sequence: CASSQHENTEAFF.

This chain connects TRBV9 to TRBJ1-3; 11 bases are a match to TRBD1. Germline V gene data show CDR1 as SGDLS and CDR2 as YYNGEE. V trimming: 4 bases; J trimming: 2 bases; junction bases outside the gene matches: 5. This CDR3 is built from 16 residues. Written as DNA, the CDR3 is TGTGCCAGCAGCACCGGACAGGGGGCGGCTGGAAACACCATATATTTT. The encoded protein is CASSTGQGAAGNTIYF.

The chain couples TRBV7-9 to TRBJ2-7; tentatively, D is TRBD1 (6 bases). Germline V lookup: CDR1 SEHNR, CDR2 FQNEAQ (reference sequence). This CDR3 is built from 13 residues. The V end lost 5 bases, the J end lost 3 bases, and 11 bases lay between the germline ends. The CDR3 protein is CASSHTGYYEQYF. The CDR3 DNA reads TGTGCCAGCAGCCATACAGGGTACTACGAGCAGTACTTC.

The V call is TRBV7-2, the J call TRBJ1-5; perhaps TRBD1 as D (5 bases). V lost 1 base to trimming and J lost 7 bases, with 14 bases between them. Germline CDR1 reads SGHTA; CDR2 reads FQGNSA. This CDR3 comprises 15 residues. CDR3 loop: CASSLVSGIGQPQHF. The CDR3 DNA follows: TGTGCCAGCAGCTTAGTGTCAGGGATCGGACAGCCCCAGCATTTT.

This chain uses TRBV7-9 with TRBJ1-1; D is undetermined. Germline V gene lookup returns CDR1 SEHNR and CDR2 FQNEAQ (reference sequence). The V and J ends lost 5 bases and 3 bases respectively, with 7 bases between them. CDR3 length: 12 amino acids. This chain's CDR3 is CASSPTDTEAFF. In DNA form, the CDR3 reads TGTGCCAGCAGCCCTACGGACACTGAAGCTTTCTTT. The complete variable domain, with remaining parts taken from reference TRBV7-9 and TRBJ1-1, reads DTGVSQNPRHKITKRGQNVTFRCDPISEHNRLYWYRQTLGQGPEFLTYFQNEAQLEKSRLLSDRFSAERPKGSFSTLEIQRTEQGDSAMYLCASSPTDTEAFFGQGTRLTVV.

CDR3 in DNA: TGTGCCTGGAGTGTAAAGGGAGAGGCTAACTATGGCTACACCTTC. Translation: CAWSVKGEANYGYTF. The gene calls are TRBV30 and TRBJ1-2; D unresolved. Germline CDR1 reads GTSNPN; CDR2 reads SVGIG (reference sequence). The V gene lost 0 bases and the J gene lost 0 bases, with 11 bases spanning the gap. This CDR3 is 15 amino acids long. The variable domain in full, with the rest retrieved from reference TRBV30 and TRBJ1-2, is SQTIHQWPATLVQPVGSPLSLECTVEGTSNPNLYWYRQAAGRGLQLLFYSVGIGQISSEVPQNLSASRPQDRQFILSSKKLLLSDSGFYLCAWSVKGEANYGYTFGSGTRLTVV.

The sample holds one count of this clone. The chain recombines TRBV10-3 with TRBJ2-2, with 7 nucleotides matching TRBD1. Germline CDR1 ENHRY, CDR2 SYGVKD. This CDR3 is 14 amino acids long. The V gene end was trimmed by 10 bases and the J gene end by 6 bases; junction bases not matched to a gene: 11. CDR3 sequence: CASTDRAEPGELFF. Written as DNA, the CDR3 is TGTGCCAGCACAGACAGGGCTGAGCCCGGGGAGCTGTTTTTT.